A selection of T cell receptor beta chains follows, all from one sample in a study of T cell clones after liver transplantation. Assay: immunoSEQ multiplex PCR; the TCRdb copy retains only in-frame clones and omits some. The top ten hold roughly 31% of the sample, which has more than 10,000 clones, over 65% seen once. The starting material was CD8+ T cells from blood, obtained at the 22-month timepoint. The receptors derive from a human patient who received a liver transplant. Among the T cells, some may be from the graft donor. CDR3s include the opening cysteine and the closing phenylalanine or tryptophan. The D gene is left open where the match is weak. Some rows mark clone size as missing; the rest say once, few, many or name a class of expanded clone.

cdr3_length: 14
v_call: TRBV7-9
j_call: TRBJ2-7
d_call: .
clone_size: .
cdr3_aa: CASSLSGPWDEQYF
cdr3_nt: TGTGCCAGCAGCTTATCGGGGCCCTGGGACGAGCAGTACTTC

cdr3_length: 12
v_call: TRBV29-1
j_call: TRBJ2-1
d_call: .
clone_size: .
cdr3_aa: CSVESLAGEQFF
cdr3_nt: TGCAGCGTTGAATCGCTAGCAGGAGAGCAGTTCTTC

cdr3_length: 14
v_call: TRBV5-4
j_call: TRBJ1-1
d_call: .
clone_size: .
cdr3_aa: CASSPLGKGTEAFF
cdr3_nt: TGTGCCAGCAGCCCCTTGGGTAAGGGCACTGAAGCTTTCTTT

cdr3_length: 13
v_call: TRBV29-1
j_call: TRBJ2-4
d_call: .
clone_size: .
cdr3_aa: CSALTTAKNIQYF
cdr3_nt: TGCAGCGCCCTGACTACTGCCAAAAACATTCAGTACTTC

cdr3_length: 13
v_call: TRBV6-6
j_call: TRBJ2-5
d_call: .
clone_size: .
cdr3_aa: CASSRLYQETQYF
cdr3_nt: TGTGCCAGCAGTCGCCTGTACCAAGAGACCCAGTACTTC

cdr3_length: 15
v_call: TRBV27
j_call: TRBJ2-3
d_call: TRBD2
clone_size: once
cdr3_aa: CASSSGGRAINTQYF
cdr3_nt: TGTGCCAGCAGTTCTGGCGGGAGGGCCATTAATACGCAGTATTTT

cdr3_length: 15
v_call: TRBV12-2
j_call: TRBJ2-3
d_call: .
clone_size: .
cdr3_aa: CASRLFHGLSVTQYF
cdr3_nt: TGTGCAAGTCGCTTATTTCACGGACTGAGCGTAACGCAGTATTTT

cdr3_length: 15
v_call: TRBV5-1
j_call: TRBJ2-5
d_call: .
clone_size: once
cdr3_aa: CASSSTPGVGETQYF
cdr3_nt: TGCGCCAGCAGCTCGACCCCAGGGGTTGGAGAGACCCAGTACTTC

cdr3_length: 13
v_call: TRBV12-5
j_call: TRBJ2-6
d_call: .
clone_size: once
cdr3_aa: CASGLFPSNVLTF
cdr3_nt: TGTGCTAGTGGTTTGTTCCCGTCCAACGTCCTGACTTTC

cdr3_length: 15
v_call: TRBV2
j_call: TRBJ1-2
d_call: TRBD1
clone_size: many
cdr3_aa: CASSNRDRGGYGYTF
cdr3_nt: TGTGCCAGCAGCAACCGTGACAGGGGGGGATATGGCTACACCTTC

cdr3_length: 16
v_call: TRBV9
j_call: TRBJ2-3
d_call: TRBD2
clone_size: .
cdr3_aa: CASSVAGGPPENTQYF
cdr3_nt: TGTGCCAGCAGCGTAGCGGGAGGGCCTCCGGAGAATACGCAGTATTTT

cdr3_length: 13
v_call: TRBV10-3
j_call: TRBJ2-3
d_call: .
clone_size: .
cdr3_aa: CAIADSSTDTQYF
cdr3_nt: TGTGCCATAGCGGACTCTAGCACAGATACGCAGTATTTT

cdr3_length: 15
v_call: TRBV2
j_call: TRBJ2-5
d_call: .
clone_size: .
cdr3_aa: CASSDPTENQETQYF
cdr3_nt: TGTGCCAGCAGTGACCCTACAGAGAACCAAGAGACCCAGTACTTC

cdr3_length: 15
v_call: TRBV6-4
j_call: TRBJ2-2
d_call: TRBD2
clone_size: .
cdr3_aa: CATSDLAEGTGELFF
cdr3_nt: TGTGCCACCAGTGACCTAGCGGAGGGGACCGGGGAGCTGTTTTTT

cdr3_length: 15
v_call: TRBV7-3
j_call: TRBJ1-3
d_call: .
clone_size: .
cdr3_aa: CASSYSPPDGNTIYF
cdr3_nt: TGTGCCAGCAGCTACTCCCCCCCGGATGGAAACACCATATATTTT

cdr3_length: 13
v_call: TRBV5-5
j_call: TRBJ2-7
d_call: TRBD1
clone_size: .
cdr3_aa: CASSWGTGNEQYF
cdr3_nt: TGTGCCAGCAGCTGGGGGACAGGGAACGAGCAGTACTTC

cdr3_length: 15
v_call: TRBV9
j_call: TRBJ2-5
d_call: .
clone_size: .
cdr3_aa: CASSRGTANQETQYF
cdr3_nt: TGTGCCAGCAGCCGGGGAACGGCCAACCAAGAGACCCAGTACTTC

cdr3_length: 14
v_call: TRBV5-1
j_call: TRBJ2-7
d_call: TRBD2
clone_size: .
cdr3_aa: CASSHNSGRYEQYF
cdr3_nt: TGCGCCAGCAGCCACAATAGCGGGAGGTACGAGCAGTACTTC

cdr3_length: 14
v_call: TRBV27
j_call: TRBJ2-7
d_call: TRBD1
clone_size: .
cdr3_aa: CASSYGQGAGEQYF
cdr3_nt: TGTGCCAGCAGTTACGGACAGGGGGCGGGCGAGCAGTACTTC

cdr3_length: 14
v_call: TRBV15
j_call: TRBJ2-3
d_call: .
clone_size: .
cdr3_aa: CATSGSVGPNTQYF
cdr3_nt: TGTGCCACCAGCGGGTCCGTCGGTCCCAATACGCAGTATTTT

cdr3_length: 11
v_call: TRBV20-1
j_call: TRBJ1-2
d_call: .
clone_size: .
cdr3_aa: CSARGSSGYTF
cdr3_nt: TGCAGTGCTAGGGGGAGCTCTGGCTACACCTTC

cdr3_length: 13
v_call: TRBV9
j_call: TRBJ1-2
d_call: .
clone_size: .
cdr3_aa: CASSVGTDAGYTF
cdr3_nt: TGTGCCAGCAGCGTAGGTACAGATGCTGGCTACACCTTC

cdr3_length: 11
v_call: TRBV11-2
j_call: TRBJ2-7
d_call: .
clone_size: .
cdr3_aa: CASSLAVEQYF
cdr3_nt: TGTGCCAGCAGCTTAGCAGTAGAGCAGTACTTC

cdr3_length: 18
v_call: TRBV12-2
j_call: TRBJ2-1
d_call: .
clone_size: .
cdr3_aa: CASRMGLAGEAAYNEQFF
cdr3_nt: TGTGCAAGTCGCATGGGACTAGCGGGAGAGGCGGCCTACAATGAGCAGTTCTTC

cdr3_length: 15
v_call: TRBV28
j_call: TRBJ1-3
d_call: .
clone_size: .
cdr3_aa: CASSLLPSSGNTIYF
cdr3_nt: TGTGCCAGCAGTTTACTCCCGAGCTCTGGAAACACCATATATTTT

cdr3_length: 13
v_call: TRBV7-3
j_call: TRBJ1-1
d_call: TRBD1
clone_size: once
cdr3_aa: CASSVTGTGEAFF
cdr3_nt: TGTGCCAGCAGCGTAACCGGGACAGGGGAAGCTTTCTTT

cdr3_length: 15
v_call: TRBV4-2
j_call: TRBJ2-1
d_call: .
clone_size: .
cdr3_aa: CASSQGTSAAGEQFF
cdr3_nt: TGTGCCAGCAGCCAGGGGACTTCCGCGGCGGGGGAGCAGTTCTTC

cdr3_length: 13
v_call: TRBV11-3
j_call: TRBJ2-5
d_call: .
clone_size: once
cdr3_aa: CASSQTLGETQYF
cdr3_nt: TGTGCCAGCAGCCAGACTCTAGGGGAGACCCAGTACTTC

cdr3_length: 18
v_call: TRBV4-3
j_call: TRBJ2-7
d_call: TRBD1
clone_size: .
cdr3_aa: CASSQEVTGQGNSYEQYF
cdr3_nt: TGCGCCAGCAGCCAAGAGGTAACCGGACAGGGTAACTCCTACGAGCAGTACTTC

cdr3_length: 17
v_call: TRBV27
j_call: TRBJ2-4
d_call: .
clone_size: .
cdr3_aa: CASSLFLAGVGKNIQYF
cdr3_nt: TGTGCCAGCAGTTTATTTCTGGCAGGGGTGGGCAAAAACATTCAGTACTTC

cdr3_length: 13
v_call: TRBV6-5
j_call: TRBJ2-7
d_call: .
clone_size: .
cdr3_aa: CASSYELQSEQYF
cdr3_nt: TGTGCCAGCAGTTACGAATTGCAGAGCGAGCAGTACTTC

cdr3_length: 13
v_call: TRBV29-1
j_call: TRBJ2-7
d_call: TRBD1
clone_size: .
cdr3_aa: CSGGQGASYEQYF
cdr3_nt: TGCAGCGGTGGACAGGGGGCCTCGTACGAGCAGTACTTC

cdr3_length: 13
v_call: TRBV18
j_call: TRBJ1-1
d_call: TRBD1
clone_size: once
cdr3_aa: CASSTSTGTEAFF
cdr3_nt: TGTGCCAGCTCAACATCGACAGGGACTGAAGCTTTCTTT

cdr3_length: 13
v_call: TRBV27
j_call: TRBJ2-7
d_call: .
clone_size: .
cdr3_aa: CASSLRGSYEQYF
cdr3_nt: TGTGCCAGCAGTCTACGAGGGTCCTACGAGCAGTACTTC

cdr3_length: 20
v_call: TRBV4-2
j_call: TRBJ2-7
d_call: TRBD2
clone_size: few
cdr3_aa: CASSQRLSGGAIFGRWEQYF
cdr3_nt: TGTGCCAGCAGCCAGCGCCTTAGCGGGGGAGCCATTTTTGGACGGTGGGAGCAGTACTTC

cdr3_length: 15
v_call: TRBV5-6
j_call: TRBJ2-7
d_call: .
clone_size: .
cdr3_aa: CASSLGQGRNYEQYF
cdr3_nt: TGTGCCAGCAGCTTGGGGCAGGGACGGAACTACGAGCAGTACTTC

cdr3_length: 14
v_call: TRBV9
j_call: TRBJ2-2
d_call: .
clone_size: .
cdr3_aa: CASSNTGTTGELFF
cdr3_nt: TGTGCCAGCAGCAATACCGGGACGACCGGGGAGCTGTTTTTT

cdr3_length: 14
v_call: TRBV4-3
j_call: TRBJ2-7
d_call: .
clone_size: medium-sized
cdr3_aa: CASSQRLDTYEQYF
cdr3_nt: TGCGCCAGCAGCCAGCGACTGGACACCTACGAGCAGTACTTC

cdr3_length: 13
v_call: TRBV19
j_call: TRBJ1-5
d_call: .
clone_size: once
cdr3_aa: CASSMSDYQPQHF
cdr3_nt: TGTGCCAGTAGTATGTCGGACTATCAGCCCCAGCATTTT

cdr3_length: 14
v_call: TRBV5-4
j_call: TRBJ2-7
d_call: TRBD2
clone_size: many
cdr3_aa: CASSPASGAYEQYF
cdr3_nt: TGTGCCAGCAGCCCAGCTAGCGGGGCCTACGAGCAGTACTTC

cdr3_length: 17
v_call: TRBV10-3
j_call: TRBJ1-1
d_call: TRBD1
clone_size: .
cdr3_aa: CAISVGTGETIGTEAFF
cdr3_nt: TGTGCCATCAGTGTGGGGACAGGGGAAACTATTGGCACTGAAGCTTTCTTT

cdr3_length: 15
v_call: TRBV4-3
j_call: TRBJ2-1
d_call: TRBD2
clone_size: .
cdr3_aa: CASSQDASGYNEQFF
cdr3_nt: TGCGCCAGCAGCCAAGACGCTAGCGGCTACAATGAGCAGTTCTTC

cdr3_length: 14
v_call: TRBV28
j_call: TRBJ1-2
d_call: .
clone_size: .
cdr3_aa: CASSLSTVNYGYTF
cdr3_nt: TGTGCCAGCAGTTTATCGACAGTTAACTATGGCTACACCTTC

cdr3_length: 14
v_call: TRBV6-5
j_call: TRBJ2-5
d_call: TRBD1
clone_size: once
cdr3_aa: CASSHRGYQETQYF
cdr3_nt: TGTGCCAGCAGCCACAGGGGTTACCAAGAGACCCAGTACTTC

cdr3_length: 16
v_call: TRBV7-9
j_call: TRBJ2-7
d_call: .
clone_size: .
cdr3_aa: CASSLPRDTSSYEQYF
cdr3_nt: TGTGCCAGCAGCTTGCCCCGGGACACGAGCTCCTACGAGCAGTACTTC

cdr3_length: 15
v_call: TRBV7-9
j_call: TRBJ2-1
d_call: .
clone_size: .
cdr3_aa: CASSSQSNSFNEQFF
cdr3_nt: TGTGCCAGCAGTTCTCAGTCCAACTCCTTCAATGAGCAGTTCTTC

cdr3_length: 16
v_call: TRBV7-9
j_call: TRBJ2-7
d_call: .
clone_size: .
cdr3_aa: CASSLGPQGRVYEQYF
cdr3_nt: TGTGCCAGCAGCTTAGGTCCCCAGGGCCGAGTGTACGAGCAGTACTTC

cdr3_length: 13
v_call: TRBV5-1
j_call: TRBJ1-1
d_call: .
clone_size: .
cdr3_aa: CASSRVGNTEAFF
cdr3_nt: TGCGCCAGCAGCCGAGTAGGGAACACTGAAGCTTTCTTT

cdr3_length: 17
v_call: TRBV12-5
j_call: TRBJ1-1
d_call: .
clone_size: .
cdr3_aa: CASGLVLDRLEDTEAFF
cdr3_nt: TGTGCTAGTGGTTTGGTCCTAGACAGGCTTGAGGACACTGAAGCTTTCTTT

cdr3_length: 11
v_call: TRBV19
j_call: TRBJ1-2
d_call: .
clone_size: .
cdr3_aa: CASSFGWGYTF
cdr3_nt: TGTGCCAGTAGTTTTGGATGGGGCTACACCTTC

cdr3_length: 10
v_call: TRBV4-2
j_call: TRBJ2-7
d_call: .
clone_size: .
cdr3_aa: CASSRGEQYF
cdr3_nt: TGTGCCAGCAGTCGGGGCGAGCAGTACTTC

cdr3_length: 16
v_call: TRBV9
j_call: TRBJ2-7
d_call: TRBD1
clone_size: .
cdr3_aa: CASSVGGTGSSYEQYF
cdr3_nt: TGTGCCAGCAGCGTAGGCGGGACAGGGAGCTCCTACGAGCAGTACTTC